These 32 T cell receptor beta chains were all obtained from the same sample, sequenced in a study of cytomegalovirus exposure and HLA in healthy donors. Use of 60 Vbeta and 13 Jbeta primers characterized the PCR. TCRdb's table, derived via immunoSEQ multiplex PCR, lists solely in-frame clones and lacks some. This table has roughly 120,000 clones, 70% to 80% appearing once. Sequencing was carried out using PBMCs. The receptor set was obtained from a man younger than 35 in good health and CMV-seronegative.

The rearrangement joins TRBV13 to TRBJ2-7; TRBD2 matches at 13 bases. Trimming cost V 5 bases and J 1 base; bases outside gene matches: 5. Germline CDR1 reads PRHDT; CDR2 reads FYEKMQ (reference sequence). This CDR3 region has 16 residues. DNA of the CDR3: TGTGCCAGCAGCATGTGGGGACTAGCGGGATCCTACGAGCAGTACTTC. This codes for CASSMWGLAGSYEQYF.

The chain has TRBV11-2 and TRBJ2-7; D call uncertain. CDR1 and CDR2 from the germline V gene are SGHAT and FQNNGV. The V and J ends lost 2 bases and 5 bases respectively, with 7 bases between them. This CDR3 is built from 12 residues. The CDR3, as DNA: TGTGCCAGCAGCTTAATACAAGACGAGCAGTACTTC. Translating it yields CASSLIQDEQYF.

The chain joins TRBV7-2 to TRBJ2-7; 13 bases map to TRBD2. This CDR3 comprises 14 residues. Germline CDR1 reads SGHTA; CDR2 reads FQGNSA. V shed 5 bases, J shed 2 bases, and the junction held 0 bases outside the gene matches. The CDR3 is CASSGTSGTYEQYF. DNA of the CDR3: TGTGCCAGCAGCGGGACTAGCGGGACCTACGAGCAGTACTTC.

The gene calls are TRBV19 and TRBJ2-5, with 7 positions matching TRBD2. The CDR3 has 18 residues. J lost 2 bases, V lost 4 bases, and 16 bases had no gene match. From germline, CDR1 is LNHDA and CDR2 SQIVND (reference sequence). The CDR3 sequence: CASSRLVQLSSGQETQYF. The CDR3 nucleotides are TGTGCCAGTAGTAGGCTGGTGCAGTTGTCTAGCGGACAAGAGACCCAGTACTTC.

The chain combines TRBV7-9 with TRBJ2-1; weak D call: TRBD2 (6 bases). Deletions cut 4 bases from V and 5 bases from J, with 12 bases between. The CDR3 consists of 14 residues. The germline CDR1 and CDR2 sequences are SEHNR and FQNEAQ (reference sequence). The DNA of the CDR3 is TGTGCCAGCAGCTCCTCCTGGGGGGACAATGAGCAGTTCTTC. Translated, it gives CASSSSWGDNEQFF.

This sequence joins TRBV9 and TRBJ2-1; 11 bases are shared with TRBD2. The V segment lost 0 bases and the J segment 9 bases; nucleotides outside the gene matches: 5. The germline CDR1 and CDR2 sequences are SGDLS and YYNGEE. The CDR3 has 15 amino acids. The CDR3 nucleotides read TGTGCCAGCAGCGTAGGTAGCGGGAGGGCCGGTGAGCAGTTCTTC. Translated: CASSVGSGRAGEQFF.

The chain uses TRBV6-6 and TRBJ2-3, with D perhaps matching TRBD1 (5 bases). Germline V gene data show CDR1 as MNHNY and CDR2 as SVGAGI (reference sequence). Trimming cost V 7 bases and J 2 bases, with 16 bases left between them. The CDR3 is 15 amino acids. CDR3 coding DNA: TGTGCCAGCAAAGCTGCCAGGGATTTCACAGATACGCAGTATTTT. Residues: CASKAARDFTDTQYF.

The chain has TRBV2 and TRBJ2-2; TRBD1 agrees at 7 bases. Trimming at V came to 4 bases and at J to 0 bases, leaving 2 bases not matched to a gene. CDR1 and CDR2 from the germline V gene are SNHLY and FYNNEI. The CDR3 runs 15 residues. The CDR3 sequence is CASSGQGANTGELFF. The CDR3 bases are TGTGCCAGCAGTGGACAGGGAGCGAACACCGGGGAGCTGTTTTTT.

In nucleotides, the CDR3 is TGCGCCAGCAGCTTGGTGGTAGCGGGGTACAATGAGCAGTTCTTC. Its protein is CASSLVVAGYNEQFF. J is TRBJ2-1 and V is TRBV5-1; TRBD2 matches at 8 bases. The CDR3 has 15 amino acids. Germline CDR1 reads SGHRS; CDR2 reads YFSETQ. V shed 0 bases, J shed 4 bases, and the junction held 3 bases outside the gene matches.

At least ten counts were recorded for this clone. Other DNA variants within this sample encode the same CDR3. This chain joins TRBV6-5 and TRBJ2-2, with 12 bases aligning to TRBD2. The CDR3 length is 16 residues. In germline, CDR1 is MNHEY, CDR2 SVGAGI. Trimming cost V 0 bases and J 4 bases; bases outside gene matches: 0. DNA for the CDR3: TGTGCCAGCAGTTACTCGACTAGCGGGAGCACCGGGGAGCTGTTTTTT. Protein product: CASSYSTSGSTGELFF.

This CDR3 is CASSLVAGDTYEQYF. The CDR3 DNA sequence: TGTGCCAGCAGCTTAGTGGCGGGAGATACCTACGAGCAGTACTTC. The gene calls are TRBV11-2 and TRBJ2-7; TRBD2 matches at 7 bases. The V gene end was trimmed by 1 base and the J gene end by 2 bases; junction bases not matched to a gene: 5. CDR1 is SGHAT, CDR2 FQNNGV, per germline. CDR3 length: 15 amino acids.

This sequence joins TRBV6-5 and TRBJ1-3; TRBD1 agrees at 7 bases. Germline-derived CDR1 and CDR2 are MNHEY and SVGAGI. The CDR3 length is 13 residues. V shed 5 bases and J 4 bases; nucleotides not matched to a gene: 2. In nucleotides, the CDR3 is TGTGCCAGCAGTCCGGGACAGGGAAACACCATATATTTT. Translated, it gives CASSPGQGNTIYF.

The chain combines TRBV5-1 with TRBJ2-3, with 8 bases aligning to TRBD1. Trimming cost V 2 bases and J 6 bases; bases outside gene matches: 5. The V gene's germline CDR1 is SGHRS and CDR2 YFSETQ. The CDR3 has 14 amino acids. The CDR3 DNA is TGCGCCAGCAGCTTTGGACAGGGAGCCGATACGCAGTATTTT. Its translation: CASSFGQGADTQYF.

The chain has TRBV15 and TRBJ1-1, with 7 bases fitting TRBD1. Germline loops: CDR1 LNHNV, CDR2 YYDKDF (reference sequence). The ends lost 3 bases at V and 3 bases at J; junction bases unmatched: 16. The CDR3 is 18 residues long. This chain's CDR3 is CATSSWVYRGIIDTEAFF. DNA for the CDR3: TGTGCCACCAGCAGTTGGGTTTACAGGGGCATTATTGACACTGAAGCTTTCTTT.

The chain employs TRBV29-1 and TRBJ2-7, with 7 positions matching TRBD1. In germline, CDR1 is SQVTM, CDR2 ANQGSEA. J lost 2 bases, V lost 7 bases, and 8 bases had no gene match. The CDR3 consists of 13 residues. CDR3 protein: CSDGQEGPYEQYF. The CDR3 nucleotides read TGCAGCGACGGACAGGAAGGCCCCTACGAGCAGTACTTC.

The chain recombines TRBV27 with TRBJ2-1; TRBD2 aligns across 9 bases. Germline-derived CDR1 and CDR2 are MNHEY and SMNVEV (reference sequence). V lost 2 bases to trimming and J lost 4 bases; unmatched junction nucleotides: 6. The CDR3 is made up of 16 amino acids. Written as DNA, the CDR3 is TGTGCCAGCAGTTTAGGGCTAGCGGGGTTATACAATGAGCAGTTCTTC. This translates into CASSLGLAGLYNEQFF.

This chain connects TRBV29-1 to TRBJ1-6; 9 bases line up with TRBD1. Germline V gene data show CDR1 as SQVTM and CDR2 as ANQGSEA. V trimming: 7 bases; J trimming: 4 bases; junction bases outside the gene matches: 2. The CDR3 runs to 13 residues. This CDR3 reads CSAGQGYNSPLHF. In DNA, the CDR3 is TGCAGCGCTGGACAGGGGTATAATTCACCCCTCCACTTT.

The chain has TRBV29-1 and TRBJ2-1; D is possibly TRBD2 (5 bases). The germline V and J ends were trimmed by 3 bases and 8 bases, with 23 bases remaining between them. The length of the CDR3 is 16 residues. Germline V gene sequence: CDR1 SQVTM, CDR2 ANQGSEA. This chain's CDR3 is CSVDERFVASRDEQFF. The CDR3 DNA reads TGCAGCGTTGATGAGAGGTTCGTGGCTAGCCGCGATGAGCAGTTCTTC.

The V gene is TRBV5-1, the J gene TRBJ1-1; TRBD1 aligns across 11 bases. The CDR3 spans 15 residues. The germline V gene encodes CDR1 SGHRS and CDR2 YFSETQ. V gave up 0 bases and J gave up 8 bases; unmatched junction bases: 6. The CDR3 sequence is CASSLGVGTGGEAFF. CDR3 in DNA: TGCGCCAGCAGCTTGGGGGTTGGGACAGGGGGGGAAGCTTTCTTT.

CDR3 DNA sequence: TGTGCTAGTGGTTTGGGCAGATTTAGCAATCAGCCCCAGCATTTT. Translation gives CASGLGRFSNQPQHF. The rearrangement uses TRBV12-5 and TRBJ1-5; no reliable D call. Germline V gene data show CDR1 as LGHNT and CDR2 as FRNRAP. Trimming shortened V by 1 base and J by 0 bases, and 7 bases separated the two germline ends. The CDR3 spans 15 residues.

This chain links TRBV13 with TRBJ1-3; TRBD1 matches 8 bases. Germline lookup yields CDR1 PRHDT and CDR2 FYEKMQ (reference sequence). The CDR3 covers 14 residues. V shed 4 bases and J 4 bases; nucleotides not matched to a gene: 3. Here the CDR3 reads CASSSRDRGNTIYF. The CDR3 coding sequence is TGTGCCAGCAGCTCTCGGGACAGGGGAAACACCATATATTTT.

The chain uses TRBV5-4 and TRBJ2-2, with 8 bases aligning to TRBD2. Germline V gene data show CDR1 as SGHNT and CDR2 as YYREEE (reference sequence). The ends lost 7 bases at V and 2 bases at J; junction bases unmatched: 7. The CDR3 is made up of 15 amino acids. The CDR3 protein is CASWILADNTGELFF. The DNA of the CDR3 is TGTGCCAGCTGGATACTAGCGGACAACACCGGGGAGCTGTTTTTT. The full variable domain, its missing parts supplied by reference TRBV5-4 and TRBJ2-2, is ETGVTQSPTHLIKTRGQQVTLRCSSQSGHNTVSWYQQALGQGPQFIFQYYREEENGRGNFPPRFSGLQFPNYSSELNVNALELDDSALYLCASWILADNTGELFFGEGSRLTVL.

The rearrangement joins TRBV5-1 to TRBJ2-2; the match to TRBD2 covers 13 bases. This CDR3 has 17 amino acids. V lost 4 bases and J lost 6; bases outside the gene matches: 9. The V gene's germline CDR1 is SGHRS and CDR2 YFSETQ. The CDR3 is CASSRPGTSGIPGELFF. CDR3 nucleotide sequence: TGCGCCAGCAGCAGGCCCGGGACTAGCGGGATACCCGGGGAGCTGTTTTTT.

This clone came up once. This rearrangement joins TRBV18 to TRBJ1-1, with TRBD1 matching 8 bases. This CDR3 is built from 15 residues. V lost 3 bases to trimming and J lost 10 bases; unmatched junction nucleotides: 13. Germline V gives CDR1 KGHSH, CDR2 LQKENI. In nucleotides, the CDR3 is TGTGCCAGCTCACCGAGACCGGGACAGGCGACGGGAGCTTTCTTT. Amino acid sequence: CASSPRPGQATGAFF.

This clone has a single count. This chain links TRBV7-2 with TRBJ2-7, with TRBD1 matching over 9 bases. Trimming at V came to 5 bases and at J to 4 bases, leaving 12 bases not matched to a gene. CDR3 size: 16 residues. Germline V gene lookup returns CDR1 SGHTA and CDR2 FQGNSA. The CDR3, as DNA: TGTGCCAGCAGCAACAGTGGGAGGGGGACAGGGTACGAGCAGTACTTC. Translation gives CASSNSGRGTGYEQYF.

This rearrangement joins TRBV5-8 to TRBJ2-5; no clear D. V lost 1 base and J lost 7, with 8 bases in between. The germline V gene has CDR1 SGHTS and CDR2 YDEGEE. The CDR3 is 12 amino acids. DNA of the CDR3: TGTGCCAGCAGCTTGCCGTCCGGGACCCAGTACTTC. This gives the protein CASSLPSGTQYF.

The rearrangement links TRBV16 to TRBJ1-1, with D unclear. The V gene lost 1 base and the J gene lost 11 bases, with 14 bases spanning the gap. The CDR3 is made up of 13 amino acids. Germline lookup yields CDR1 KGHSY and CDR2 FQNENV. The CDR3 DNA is TGTGCCAGCAGCCAATTTGAGGCCCTCCTGGCTTTCTTT. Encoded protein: CASSQFEALLAFF.

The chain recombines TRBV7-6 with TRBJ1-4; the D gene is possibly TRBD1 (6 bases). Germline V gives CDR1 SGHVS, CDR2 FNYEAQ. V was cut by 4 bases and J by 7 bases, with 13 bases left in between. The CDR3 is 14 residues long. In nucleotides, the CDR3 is TGTGCCAGCAGCTCGAAGGGGGAGGGTGAAAAACTGTTTTTT. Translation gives CASSSKGEGEKLFF.

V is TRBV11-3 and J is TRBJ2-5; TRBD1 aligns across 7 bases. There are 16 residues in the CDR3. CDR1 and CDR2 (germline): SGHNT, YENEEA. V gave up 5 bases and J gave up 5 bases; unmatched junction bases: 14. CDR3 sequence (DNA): TGTGCCAGCAGCCCCGGGACAGAGGGCCGCGATGAGACCCAGTACTTC. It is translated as CASSPGTEGRDETQYF.

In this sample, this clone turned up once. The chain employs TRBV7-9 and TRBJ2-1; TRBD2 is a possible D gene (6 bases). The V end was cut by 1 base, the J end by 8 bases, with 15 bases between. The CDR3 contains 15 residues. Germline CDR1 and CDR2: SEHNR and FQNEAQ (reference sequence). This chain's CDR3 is CASSLGRGFRYEQFF. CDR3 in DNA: TGTGCCAGCAGCTTAGGGAGGGGCTTTCGGTATGAGCAGTTCTTC.

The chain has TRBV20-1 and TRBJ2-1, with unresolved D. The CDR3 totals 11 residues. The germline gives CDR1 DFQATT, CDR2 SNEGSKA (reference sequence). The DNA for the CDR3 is TGCAGCCTCGAACGAGTCCATGAGCAGTTCTTC. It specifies CSLERVHEQFF.

CDR3 region: CASSLEGSTDTQYF. The DNA of the CDR3 is TGTGCCAGCAGTTTGGAGGGGTCGACAGATACGCAGTATTTT. The gene calls are TRBV27 and TRBJ2-3; a possible D gene is TRBD2 (6 bases). The length of the CDR3 is 14 residues. V was clipped by 3 bases and J by 3 bases, with 10 bases between them. From germline, CDR1 is MNHEY and CDR2 SMNVEV (reference sequence).